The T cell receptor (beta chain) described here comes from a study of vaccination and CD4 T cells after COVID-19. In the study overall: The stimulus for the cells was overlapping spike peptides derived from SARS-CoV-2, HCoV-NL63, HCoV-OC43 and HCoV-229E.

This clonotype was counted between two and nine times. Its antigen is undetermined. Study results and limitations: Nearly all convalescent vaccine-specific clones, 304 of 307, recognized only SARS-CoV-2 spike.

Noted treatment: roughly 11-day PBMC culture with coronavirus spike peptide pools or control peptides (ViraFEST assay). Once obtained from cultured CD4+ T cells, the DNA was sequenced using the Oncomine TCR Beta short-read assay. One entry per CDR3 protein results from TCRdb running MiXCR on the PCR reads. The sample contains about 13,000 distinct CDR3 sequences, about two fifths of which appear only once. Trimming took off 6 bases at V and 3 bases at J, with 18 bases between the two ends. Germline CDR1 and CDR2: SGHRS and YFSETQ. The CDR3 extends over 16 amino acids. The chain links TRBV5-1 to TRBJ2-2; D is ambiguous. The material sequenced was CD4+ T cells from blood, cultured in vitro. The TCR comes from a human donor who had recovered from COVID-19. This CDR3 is CASTVEGFTYTGELFF. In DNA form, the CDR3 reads TGCGCCAGCACCGTTGAAGGGTTTACGTACACCGGGGAGCTGTTTTTT. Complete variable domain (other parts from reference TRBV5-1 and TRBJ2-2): KAGVTQTPRYLIKTRGQQVTLSCSPISGHRSVSWYQQTPGQGLQFLFEYFSETQRNKGNFPGRFSGRQFSNSRSEMNVSTLELGDSALYLCASTVEGFTYTGELFFGEGSRLTVL.